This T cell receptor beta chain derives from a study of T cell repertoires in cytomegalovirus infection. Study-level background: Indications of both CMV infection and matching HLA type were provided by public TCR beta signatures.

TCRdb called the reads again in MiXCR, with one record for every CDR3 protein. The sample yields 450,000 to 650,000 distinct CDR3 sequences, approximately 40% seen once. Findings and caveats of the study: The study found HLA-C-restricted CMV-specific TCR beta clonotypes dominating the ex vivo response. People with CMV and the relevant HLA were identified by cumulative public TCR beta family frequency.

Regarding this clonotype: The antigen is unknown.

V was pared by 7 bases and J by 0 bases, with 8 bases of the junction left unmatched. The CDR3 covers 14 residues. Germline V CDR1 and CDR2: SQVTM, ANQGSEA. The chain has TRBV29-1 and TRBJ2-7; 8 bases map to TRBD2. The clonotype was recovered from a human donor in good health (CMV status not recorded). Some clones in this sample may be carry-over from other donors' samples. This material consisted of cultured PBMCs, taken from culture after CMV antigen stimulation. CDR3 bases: TGCAGCGCCCGGGGGGGGCGGAGCTCCTACGAGCAGTACTTC. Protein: CSARGGRSSYEQYF.